The clone carrying this TCR beta chain was counted a few times. Its specificity is not known. This entry comes from a study of T cells after yellow fever vaccination. Study conclusions and caveats: One caveat is that FACS-sorted repertoires could contain abundant clonotypes contaminating from the bulk population.

Production of TCR cDNA was by 5'RACE template switching, which also added a universal primer site and UMIs. TCRdb reanalysed the 5' RACE reads using MiXCR and keeps one entry per CDR3 protein. The table lists 600,000 to 750,000 distinct CDR3 sequences, over 9% of them singletons. Trimming cost V 8 bases and J 2 bases, with 17 bases left between them. CDR1 is ENHRY, CDR2 SYGVKD, per germline. The CDR3 contains 15 residues. Sequenced here: PBMCs, sampled on the day of the yellow fever booster vaccination. This chain uses TRBV10-3 with TRBJ2-3; D is possibly TRBD1 (6 bases). The sequence was obtained from a man aged 25-45 years who received the YFV17D yellow fever vaccine. The CDR3 spells CAIRGVVGHTDTQYF. DNA of the CDR3: TGTGCCATCCGTGGCGTAGTGGGACACACAGATACGCAGTATTTT.